What follows are 15 T cell receptor beta chains derived from one specimen sequenced in a study of blood T cells in healthy people across ages. Then a second PCR, running roughly 7 to 11 cycles, was carried out with a sample-barcoded 5' primer and a J-beta primer mix. Via MiXCR, TCRdb re-called the 5' RACE reads, giving one row per CDR3 protein. The repertoire consists of approximately 2,000,000 distinct CDR3 sequences, with around 40% occurring once and the leading ten covering more than 20%. Specimen: blood. Source of these receptors: a human donor in good health.

The rearrangement joins TRBV5-5 to TRBJ1-2; TRBD1 agrees at 7 bases. Germline V lookup: CDR1 SGHKS, CDR2 YYEKEE (reference sequence). This CDR3 is 14 amino acids long. Trimming took 4 bases from V and 6 from J; bases not matched to a gene: 9. CDR3 sequence (DNA): TGTGCCAGCAGCCCAGCGACAGGGTCCCATGGCTACACCTTC. Translating gives CASSPATGSHGYTF.

In its sample, this clonotype was seen a few times. This sequence joins TRBV7-2 and TRBJ1-6; D perhaps matches TRBD1 (5 bases). The germline V gene has CDR1 SGHTA and CDR2 FQGNSA. There are 16 residues in the CDR3. V was pared by 3 bases and J by 4 bases, with 13 bases between. CDR3 in amino acids: CASSFAATAYNSPLHF. The CDR3 DNA is TGTGCCAGCAGCTTCGCCGCGACAGCTTATAATTCACCCCTCCACTTT. The whole variable domain, remainder taken from reference TRBV7-2 and TRBJ1-6, is GAGVSQSPSNKVTEKGKDVELRCDPISGHTALYWYRQSLGQGLEFLIYFQGNSAPDKSGLPSDRFSAERTGGSVSTLTIQRTQQEDSAVYLCASSFAATAYNSPLHFGNGTRLTVT.

The gene calls are TRBV7-2 and TRBJ1-5, with unresolved D. The CDR3 has 15 residues. The ends were cut back, 5 bases at V and 0 bases at J, with 11 bases in the middle. The germline V gene has CDR1 SGHTA and CDR2 FQGNSA. The CDR3: CASSPMGNSNQPQHF. The CDR3 DNA reads as TGTGCCAGCAGCCCCATGGGGAATAGCAATCAGCCCCAGCATTTT.

This chain connects TRBV29-1 to TRBJ1-1, with D maybe TRBD1 (6 bases). The CDR3 runs to 12 residues. CDR1 is SQVTM, CDR2 ANQGSEA, per germline. CDR3 residues: CTMRQGHTEAFF. DNA for the CDR3: TGCACCATGAGGCAGGGGCACACTGAAGCTTTCTTT.

This clonotype has more than one count but fewer than ten. The rearrangement links TRBV5-1 to TRBJ1-2, with 10 bases fitting TRBD1. The V and J ends lost 2 bases and 7 bases, in that order; junction bases with no gene match: 8. The CDR3 runs 15 residues. The germline gives CDR1 SGHRS, CDR2 YFSETQ. CDR3 loop: CASSFDRGLSGGYTF. CDR3 bases: TGCGCCAGCAGCTTCGACAGGGGGCTCAGTGGTGGCTACACCTTC.

This clonotype was observed a few times. At one end, the junction sequence differs from germline, possibly due to a read error. The V gene is TRBV7-3, the J gene TRBJ2-1; 9 bases are a match to TRBD2. Germline V CDR1 and CDR2: SGHTA, FQGTGA. The CDR3 length is 15 residues. The CDR3 bases are TGTGCCAGCAACTTAGGGACTAGCCTCTACAATGAGCAGTTCTTC. Encoded protein: CASNLGTSLYNEQFF.

This clonotype was observed once. The rearrangement uses TRBV7-9 and TRBJ2-1, with TRBD2 matching 7 bases. CDR1 is SEHNR, CDR2 FQNEAQ, per germline (reference sequence). After removal of 4 bases from V and 9 bases from J, the junction contained 9 bases not matched to a gene. This CDR3 comprises 14 residues. The DNA of the CDR3 is TGTGCCAGCAGCTGGGCGACTAGCAGTGGTGAGCAGTTCTTC. Translation: CASSWATSSGEQFF.

This clonotype was picked up a small number of times. The rearrangement uses TRBV5-6 and TRBJ2-5, with TRBD2 matching 11 bases. The germline CDR1 and CDR2 sequences are SGHDT and YYEEEE. The CDR3 extends over 13 amino acids. J gave up 6 bases and V 5 bases, and 3 bases lay outside the gene matches. This chain's CDR3 is CASRSTSGKTQYF. For the CDR3, the DNA is TGTGCCAGCAGATCGACTAGCGGGAAGACCCAGTACTTC.

The rearrangement uses TRBV9 and TRBJ2-3, with 12 positions matching TRBD2. CDR1 SGDLS and CDR2 YYNGEE come from the germline V gene. The ends lost 3 bases at V and 7 bases at J; junction bases unmatched: 6. This CDR3 is 15 amino acids long. CDR3 sequence reads: CASSARTSGAHTQYF. DNA of the CDR3: TGTGCCAGCAGCGCCCGGACTAGCGGGGCACATACGCAGTATTTT.

The V call is TRBV6-5, the J call TRBJ2-5; the D is unclear. The germline gives CDR1 MNHEY, CDR2 SVGAGI. CDR3 length: 15 residues. V lost 4 bases, J lost 5 bases, and 17 bases lay in between. The CDR3 nucleotides are TGTGCCAGCAGTTCCAGCCAGCCCCGGATGGAGACCCAGTACTTC. It yields the protein CASSSSQPRMETQYF.

The J gene is TRBJ2-7, the V gene TRBV2, with 9 bases that match TRBD2. The CDR3 runs 15 residues. Looked up from germline, CDR1 is SNHLY and CDR2 is FYNNEI. The CDR3 nucleotides are TGTACCACCCAGTCTGGCGGGGGGGTTTCCTACGAGCAGTACTTC. Residues: CTTQSGGGVSYEQYF. The complete variable domain, with remaining parts taken from reference TRBV2 and TRBJ2-7, reads EPEVTQTPSHQVTQMGQEVILRCVPISNHLYFYWYRQILGQKVEFLVSFYNNEISEKSEIFDDQFSVERPDGSNFTLKIRSTKLEDSAMYFCTTQSGGGVSYEQYFGPGTRLTVT.

The genes are TRBV4-3 and TRBJ2-7, with D possibly called TRBD1 or TRBD2 (5 bases each). Deletions cut 1 base from V and 4 bases from J, with 11 bases between. Germline V CDR1 and CDR2: LGHNA, YSLEER. This CDR3 comprises 14 residues. This chain's CDR3 is CASSQGVGGYEQYF. As DNA, the CDR3 is TGCGCCAGCAGCCAAGGGGTTGGGGGTTACGAGCAGTACTTC.

This clonotype was detected a few times. The CDR3 sequence is CSATGQGVYGYTF. CDR3 coding DNA: TGCAGTGCTACGGGACAGGGGGTTTATGGCTACACCTTC. J is TRBJ1-2 and V is TRBV20-1; TRBD1 matches at 11 bases. In germline, CDR1 is DFQATT, CDR2 SNEGSKA (reference sequence). The CDR3 is 13 amino acids. V shed 4 bases and J 5 bases; nucleotides not matched to a gene: 3.

The chain links TRBV11-2 to TRBJ2-7; D is possibly TRBD2 (6 bases). The CDR3 is made up of 13 amino acids. The V end was cut by 7 bases, the J end by 5 bases, with 15 bases between. Germline lookup yields CDR1 SGHAT and CDR2 FQNNGV. In DNA, the CDR3 is TGTGCCAGCATGGGGGGATCAGAGCACGAGCAGTACTTC. It codes for CASMGGSEHEQYF.

This clonotype came up a few times. This sequence joins TRBV20-1 and TRBJ2-1, with D possibly being TRBD1 (5 bases). Germline CDR1 is DFQATT and CDR2 is SNEGSKA (reference sequence). V lost 8 bases to trimming and J lost 3 bases, with 14 bases between them. There are 13 residues in the CDR3. The CDR3 is CSTAPDSYNEQFF. The CDR3 DNA follows: TGCAGTACTGCCCCCGACAGCTACAATGAGCAGTTCTTC.